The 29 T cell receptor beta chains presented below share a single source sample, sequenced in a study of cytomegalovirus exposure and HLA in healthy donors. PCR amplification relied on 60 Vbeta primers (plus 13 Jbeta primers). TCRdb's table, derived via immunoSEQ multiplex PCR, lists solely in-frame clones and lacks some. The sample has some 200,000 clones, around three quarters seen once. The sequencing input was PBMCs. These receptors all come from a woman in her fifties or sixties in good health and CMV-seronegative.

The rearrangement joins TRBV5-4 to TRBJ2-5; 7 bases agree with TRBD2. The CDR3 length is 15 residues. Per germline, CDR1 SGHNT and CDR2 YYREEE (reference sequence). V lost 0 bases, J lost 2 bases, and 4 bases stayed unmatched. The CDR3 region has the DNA TGTGCCAGCAGCTTGGCTGGTAGCGGGCAAGAGACCCAGTACTTC. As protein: CASSLAGSGQETQYF.

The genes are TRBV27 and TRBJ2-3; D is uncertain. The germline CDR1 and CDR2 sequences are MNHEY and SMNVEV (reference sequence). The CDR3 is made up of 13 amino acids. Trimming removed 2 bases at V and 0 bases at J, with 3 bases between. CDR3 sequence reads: CASSLQSTDTQYF. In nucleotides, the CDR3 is TGTGCCAGCAGTTTACAGAGCACAGATACGCAGTATTTT.

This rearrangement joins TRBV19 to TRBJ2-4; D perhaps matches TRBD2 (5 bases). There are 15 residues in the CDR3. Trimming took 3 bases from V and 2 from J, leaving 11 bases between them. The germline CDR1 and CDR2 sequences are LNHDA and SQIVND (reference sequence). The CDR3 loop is CASSIRGISKNIQYF. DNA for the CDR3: TGTGCCAGTAGTATCAGAGGGATTTCCAAAAACATTCAGTACTTC.

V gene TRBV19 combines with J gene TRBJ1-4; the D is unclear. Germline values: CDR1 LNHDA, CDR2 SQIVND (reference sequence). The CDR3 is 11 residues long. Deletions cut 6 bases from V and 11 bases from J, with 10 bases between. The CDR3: CASSSSEKLFF. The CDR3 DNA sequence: TGTGCCAGTAGCTCCAGCGAGAAACTGTTTTTT.

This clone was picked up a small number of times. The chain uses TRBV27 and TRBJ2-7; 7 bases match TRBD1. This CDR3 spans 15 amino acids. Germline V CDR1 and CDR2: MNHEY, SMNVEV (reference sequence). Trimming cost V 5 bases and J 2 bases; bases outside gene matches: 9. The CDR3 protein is CASSSPNRGPYEQYF. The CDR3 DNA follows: TGTGCCAGCAGTAGCCCAAACAGGGGTCCCTACGAGCAGTACTTC.

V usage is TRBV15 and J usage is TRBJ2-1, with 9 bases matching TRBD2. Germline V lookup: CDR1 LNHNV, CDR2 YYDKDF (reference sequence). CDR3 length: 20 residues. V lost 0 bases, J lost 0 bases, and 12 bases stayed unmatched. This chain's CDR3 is CATSRDWREGPYSSYNEQFF. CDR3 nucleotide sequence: TGTGCCACCAGCAGAGATTGGCGGGAGGGCCCGTATAGCTCCTACAATGAGCAGTTCTTC.

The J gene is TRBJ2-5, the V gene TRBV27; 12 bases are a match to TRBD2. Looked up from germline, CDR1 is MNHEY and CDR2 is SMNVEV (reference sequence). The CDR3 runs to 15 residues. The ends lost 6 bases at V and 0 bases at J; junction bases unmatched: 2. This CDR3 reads CASRLAGGNQETQYF. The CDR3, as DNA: TGTGCCAGCAGACTAGCGGGGGGAAACCAAGAGACCCAGTACTTC.

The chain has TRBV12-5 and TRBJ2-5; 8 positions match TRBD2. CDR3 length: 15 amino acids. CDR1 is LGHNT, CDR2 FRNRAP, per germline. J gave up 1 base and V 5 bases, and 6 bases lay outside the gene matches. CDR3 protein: CASGLSGKGQETQYF. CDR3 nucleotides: TGTGCTAGTGGTCTTAGCGGGAAGGGCCAAGAGACCCAGTACTTC.

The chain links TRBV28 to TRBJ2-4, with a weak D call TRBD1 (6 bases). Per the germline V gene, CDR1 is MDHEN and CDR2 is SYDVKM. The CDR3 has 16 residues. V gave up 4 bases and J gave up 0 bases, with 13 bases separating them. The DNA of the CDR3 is TGTGCCAGCAGTTCCGGGACATTACTAGCCAAAAACATTCAGTACTTC. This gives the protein CASSSGTLLAKNIQYF.

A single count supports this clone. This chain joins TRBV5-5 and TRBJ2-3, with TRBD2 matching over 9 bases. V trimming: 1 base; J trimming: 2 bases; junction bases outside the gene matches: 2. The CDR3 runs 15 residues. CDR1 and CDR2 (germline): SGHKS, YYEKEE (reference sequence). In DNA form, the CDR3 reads TGTGCCAGCAGCTTGCCTAGCGGGGCCACAGATACGCAGTATTTT. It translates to CASSLPSGATDTQYF.

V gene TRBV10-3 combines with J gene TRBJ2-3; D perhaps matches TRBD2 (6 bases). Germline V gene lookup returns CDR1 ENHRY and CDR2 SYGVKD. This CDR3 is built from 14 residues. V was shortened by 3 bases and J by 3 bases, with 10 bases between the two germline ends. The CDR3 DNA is TGTGCCATCAGTGACAGCGGGTCTACAGATACGCAGTATTTT. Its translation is CAISDSGSTDTQYF.

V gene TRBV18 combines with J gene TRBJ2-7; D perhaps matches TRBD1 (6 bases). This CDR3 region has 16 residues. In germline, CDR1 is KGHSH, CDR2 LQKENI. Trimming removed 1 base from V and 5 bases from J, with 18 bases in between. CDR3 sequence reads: CASSPQTGDYRDEQYF. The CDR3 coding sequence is TGTGCCAGCTCACCACAGACAGGAGATTACAGGGACGAGCAGTACTTC.

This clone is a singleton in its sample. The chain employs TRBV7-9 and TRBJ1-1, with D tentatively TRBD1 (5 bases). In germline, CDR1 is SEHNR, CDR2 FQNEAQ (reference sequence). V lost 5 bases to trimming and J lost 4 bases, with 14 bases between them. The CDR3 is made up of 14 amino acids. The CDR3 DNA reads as TGTGCCAGCAGCGTAGGGGCCGAAGGCACTGAAGCTTTCTTT. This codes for CASSVGAEGTEAFF.

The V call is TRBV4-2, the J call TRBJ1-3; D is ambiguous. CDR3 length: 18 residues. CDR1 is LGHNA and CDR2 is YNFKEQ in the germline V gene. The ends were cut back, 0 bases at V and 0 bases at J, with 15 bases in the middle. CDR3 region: CASSQDFGGPTSGNTIYF. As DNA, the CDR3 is TGTGCCAGCAGCCAAGATTTCGGAGGGCCCACCTCTGGAAACACCATATATTTT.

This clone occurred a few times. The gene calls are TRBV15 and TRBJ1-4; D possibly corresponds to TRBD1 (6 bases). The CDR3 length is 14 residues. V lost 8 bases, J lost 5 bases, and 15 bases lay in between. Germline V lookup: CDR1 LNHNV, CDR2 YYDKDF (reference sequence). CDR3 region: CATSQRGGNEKLFF. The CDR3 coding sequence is TGTGCCACCTCTCAGAGGGGGGGGAATGAAAAACTGTTTTTT.

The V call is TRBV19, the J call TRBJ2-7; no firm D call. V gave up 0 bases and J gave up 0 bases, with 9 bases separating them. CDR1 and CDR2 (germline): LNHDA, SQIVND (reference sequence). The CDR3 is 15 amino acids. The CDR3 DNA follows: TGTGCCAGTAGTATAGATCGCAGGTCCTCCTACGAGCAGTACTTC. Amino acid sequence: CASSIDRRSSYEQYF. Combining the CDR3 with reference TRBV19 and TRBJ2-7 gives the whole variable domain DGGITQSPKYLFRKEGQNVTLSCEQNLNHDAMYWYRQDPGQGLRLIYYSQIVNDFQKGDIAEGYSVSREKKESFPLTVTSAQKNPTAFYLCASSIDRRSSYEQYFGPGTRLTVT.

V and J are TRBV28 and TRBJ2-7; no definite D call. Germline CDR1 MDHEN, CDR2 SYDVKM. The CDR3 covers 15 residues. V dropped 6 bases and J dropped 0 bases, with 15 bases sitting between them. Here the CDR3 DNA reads TGTGCCAGCAGCGCCCAGGTGCCGTTCTCCTACGAGCAGTACTTC. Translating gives CASSAQVPFSYEQYF.

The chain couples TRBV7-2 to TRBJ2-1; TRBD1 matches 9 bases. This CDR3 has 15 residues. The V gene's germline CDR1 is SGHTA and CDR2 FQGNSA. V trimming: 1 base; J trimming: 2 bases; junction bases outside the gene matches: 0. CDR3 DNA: TGTGCCAGCAGCTTAGGACAGGGGGCCTACAATGAGCAGTTCTTC. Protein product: CASSLGQGAYNEQFF.

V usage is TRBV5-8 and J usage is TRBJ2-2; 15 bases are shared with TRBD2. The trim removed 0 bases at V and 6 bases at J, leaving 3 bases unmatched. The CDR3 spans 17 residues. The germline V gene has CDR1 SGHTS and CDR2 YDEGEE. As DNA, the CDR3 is TGTGCCAGCAGCTTGGAAGGGACTAGCGGGAGGTCCGGGGAGCTGTTTTTT. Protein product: CASSLEGTSGRSGELFF.

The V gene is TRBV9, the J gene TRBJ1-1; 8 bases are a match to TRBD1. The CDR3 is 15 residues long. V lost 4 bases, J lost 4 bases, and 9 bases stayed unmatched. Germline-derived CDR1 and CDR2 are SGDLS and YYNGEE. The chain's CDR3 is CASSPQQGGATEAFF. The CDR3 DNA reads TGTGCCAGCAGCCCTCAACAGGGGGGGGCCACTGAAGCTTTCTTT.

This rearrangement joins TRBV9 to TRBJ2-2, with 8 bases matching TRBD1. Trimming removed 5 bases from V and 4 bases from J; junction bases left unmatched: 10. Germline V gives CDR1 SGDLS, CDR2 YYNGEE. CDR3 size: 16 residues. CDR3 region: CASRETGQGRTGELFF. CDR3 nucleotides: TGTGCCAGCAGGGAGACCGGACAGGGACGCACCGGGGAGCTGTTTTTT. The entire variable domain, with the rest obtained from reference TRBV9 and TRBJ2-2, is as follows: DSGVTQTPKHLITATGQRVTLRCSPRSGDLSVYWYQQSLDQGLQFLIQYYNGEERAKGNILERFSAQQFPDLHSELNLSSLELGDSALYFCASRETGQGRTGELFFGEGSRLTVL.

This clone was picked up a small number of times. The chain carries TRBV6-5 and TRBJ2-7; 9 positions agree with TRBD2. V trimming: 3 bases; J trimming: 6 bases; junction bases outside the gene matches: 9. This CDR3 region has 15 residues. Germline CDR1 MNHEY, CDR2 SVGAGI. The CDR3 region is CASSYYGGGALEQYF. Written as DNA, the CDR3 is TGTGCCAGCAGTTATTACGGCGGGGGGGCTCTCGAGCAGTACTTC.

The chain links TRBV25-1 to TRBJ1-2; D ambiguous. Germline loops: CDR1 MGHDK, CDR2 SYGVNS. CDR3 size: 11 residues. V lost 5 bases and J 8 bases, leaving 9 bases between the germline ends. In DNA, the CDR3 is TGTGCCAGCAGTATTTATTCCGGCTACACCTTC. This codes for CASSIYSGYTF.

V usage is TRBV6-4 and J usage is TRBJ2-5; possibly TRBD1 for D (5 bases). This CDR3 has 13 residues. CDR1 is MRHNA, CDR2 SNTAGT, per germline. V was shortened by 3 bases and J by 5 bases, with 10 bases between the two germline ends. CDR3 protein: CASSESQGETQYF. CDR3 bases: TGTGCCAGCAGTGAGTCCCAGGGTGAGACCCAGTACTTC.

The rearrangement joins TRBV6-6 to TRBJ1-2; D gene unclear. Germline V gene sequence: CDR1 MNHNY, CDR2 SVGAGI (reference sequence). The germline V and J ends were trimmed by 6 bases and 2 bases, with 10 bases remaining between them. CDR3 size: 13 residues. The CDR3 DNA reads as TGTGCCAGCAGCGAGACGGGGAACTATGGCTACACCTTC. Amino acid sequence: CASSETGNYGYTF.

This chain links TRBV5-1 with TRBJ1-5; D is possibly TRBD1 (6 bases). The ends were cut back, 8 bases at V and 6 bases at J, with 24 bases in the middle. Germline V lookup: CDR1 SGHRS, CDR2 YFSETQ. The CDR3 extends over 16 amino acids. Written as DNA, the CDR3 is TGCGCCAGGTACCACACGGGGGGCAGGTGGAGTCAGCCCCAGCATTTT. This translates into CARYHTGGRWSQPQHF.

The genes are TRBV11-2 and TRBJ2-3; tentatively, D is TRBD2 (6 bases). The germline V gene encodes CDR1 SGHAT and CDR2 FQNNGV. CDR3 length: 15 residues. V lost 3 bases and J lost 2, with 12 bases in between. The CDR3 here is CASSFGRGNTDTQYF. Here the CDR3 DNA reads TGTGCCAGCAGCTTCGGGCGGGGAAACACAGATACGCAGTATTTT.

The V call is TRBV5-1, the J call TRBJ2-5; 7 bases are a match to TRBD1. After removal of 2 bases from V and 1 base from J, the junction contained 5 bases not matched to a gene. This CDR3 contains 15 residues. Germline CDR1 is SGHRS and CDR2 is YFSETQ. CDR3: CASSFGDRAQETQYF. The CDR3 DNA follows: TGCGCCAGCAGCTTTGGTGACAGGGCCCAAGAGACCCAGTACTTC.

The chain's CDR3 is CASSQESHSGNTIYF. CDR3 coding DNA: TGCGCCAGCAGCCAAGAGAGCCACTCTGGAAACACCATATATTTT. The gene calls are TRBV4-3 and TRBJ1-3; D is unclear. V lost 0 bases, J lost 0 bases, and 6 bases lay in between. CDR3 size: 15 residues. CDR1 and CDR2 (germline): LGHNA, YSLEER.